A single sample gave rise to the 10 T cell receptor beta chains below, sequenced in a study of T cells in Graves' hyperthyroidism and ophthalmopathy. Amplification of TCR beta CDR3 regions was performed using RNA transcripts as template. The HTBI primer set drove a first-round RT-PCR of the TCR CDR3. Via MiXCR, TCRdb re-called the multiplex PCR reads, giving one row per CDR3 protein. The data show fewer than 700,000 distinct CDR3 sequences, around 16% seen once. The source material was blood. The receptors shown here come from a woman in her thirties with Graves' hyperthyroidism.

As regards this clonotype: A clone one base away is much larger, so this may be a read error. The rearrangement uses TRBV28 and TRBJ2-7; maybe TRBD2 (5 bases). V was cut by 6 bases and J by 7 bases, with 19 bases left in between. CDR3 length: 14 residues. Per germline, CDR1 MDHEN and CDR2 SYDVKM. In DNA, the CDR3 is TGTGCCAGCAGCTACTCCTCTAGTAGCGATGAGCAGTACTTC. Its translation is CASSYSSSSDEQYF.

This clonotype was found many times. The rearrangement uses TRBV28 and TRBJ2-7; TRBD1 matches at 11 bases. The ends lost 6 bases at V and 0 bases at J; junction bases unmatched: 7. The CDR3 sequence is 16 residues long. The germline V gene encodes CDR1 MDHEN and CDR2 SYDVKM. This chain's CDR3 is CASRDRGRYGSYEQYF. The CDR3, as DNA: TGTGCCAGCAGGGACAGGGGGCGGTACGGCTCCTACGAGCAGTACTTC.

The chain recombines TRBV5-5 with TRBJ1-6; weak D call: TRBD1 (6 bases). CDR3 length: 16 residues. Germline lookup yields CDR1 SGHKS and CDR2 YYEKEE (reference sequence). The germline V and J ends were trimmed by 0 bases and 9 bases, with 16 bases remaining between them. DNA for the CDR3: TGTGCCAGCAGCTTGGCAGGGGCTGTGGTTACTTCACCCCTCCACTTT. As protein: CASSLAGAVVTSPLHF. The full variable domain, with the rest looked up from reference TRBV5-5 and TRBJ1-6, is DAGVTQSPTHLIKTRGQQVTLRCSPISGHKSVSWYQQVLGQGPQFIFQYYEKEERGRGNFPDRFSARQFPNYSSELNVNALLLGDSALYLCASSLAGAVVTSPLHFGNGTRLTVT.

This clonotype was counted many times. The J gene is TRBJ2-7, the V gene TRBV13; 10 bases align to TRBD2. Germline V CDR1 and CDR2: PRHDT, FYEKMQ (reference sequence). The CDR3 is made up of 16 amino acids. V trimming: 3 bases; J trimming: 2 bases; junction bases outside the gene matches: 7. The CDR3 loop reads CASSLTSSGRAYEQYF. The CDR3 DNA sequence: TGTGCCAGCAGCTTGACCTCTAGCGGGAGAGCCTACGAGCAGTACTTC.

This clonotype was observed many times. The chain carries TRBV2 and TRBJ2-7, with D tentatively TRBD1 or TRBD2 (5 bases each). The germline V gene has CDR1 SNHLY and CDR2 FYNNEI. This CDR3 has 14 amino acids. Trimming cost V 7 bases and J 6 bases, with 19 bases left between them. The CDR3 region is CASTRDPTSGEQYF. The CDR3 DNA reads as TGTGCCAGCACCCGGGACCCGACGTCCGGCGAGCAGTACTTC. Variable domain in full (rest from reference TRBV2 and TRBJ2-7): EPEVTQTPSHQVTQMGQEVILRCVPISNHLYFYWYRQILGQKVEFLVSFYNNEISEKSEIFDDQFSVERPDGSNFTLKIRSTKLEDSAMYFCASTRDPTSGEQYFGPGTRLTVT.

This clonotype was counted between two and nine times. The chain carries TRBV4-1 and TRBJ2-1; 9 nucleotides match TRBD2. The CDR3 runs to 17 residues. The germline CDR1 and CDR2 sequences are MGHRA and YSYEKL. J lost 10 bases, V lost 1 base, and 14 bases had no gene match. This CDR3 is CASSQGPLAGSAREQFF. In nucleotides, the CDR3 is TGCGCCAGCAGCCAAGGGCCCCTAGCGGGGAGCGCGAGAGAGCAGTTCTTC.

This sequence joins TRBV7-3 and TRBJ2-7; 7 bases map to TRBD2. The CDR3 runs 14 residues. V lost 4 bases to trimming and J lost 3 bases; unmatched junction nucleotides: 6. Germline CDR1 and CDR2: SGHTA and FQGTGA. CDR3 sequence (DNA): TGTGCCAGCAGCTCCACCGGGACTAACTACGAGCAGTACTTC. This translates into CASSSTGTNYEQYF.

This clonotype has ten or more counts. The chain joins TRBV20-1 to TRBJ2-7; 11 bases map to TRBD2. Trimming removed 4 bases from V and 4 bases from J; junction bases left unmatched: 12. This CDR3 region has 16 residues. Germline V gene lookup returns CDR1 DFQATT and CDR2 SNEGSKA (reference sequence). The CDR3 nucleotides are TGCAGTGCTATCCCGACTAGCGGGAATGTTGAATACGAGCAGTACTTC. Translation: CSAIPTSGNVEYEQYF.

This clonotype was seen at least ten times. The chain recombines TRBV7-2 with TRBJ2-3, with D unresolved. The CDR3 contains 14 residues. The germline V and J ends were trimmed by 1 base and 6 bases, with 11 bases remaining between them. Germline CDR1 and CDR2: SGHTA and FQGNSA. The CDR3 sequence: CASSLGIFWDTQYF. For the CDR3, the DNA is TGTGCCAGCAGCTTAGGGATCTTCTGGGATACGCAGTATTTT.

This clonotype was recorded at least ten times. A read error is possible here, since a much larger clone lies one base away. The CDR3 sequence is CASSFRQGSYEQYF. In nucleotides, the CDR3 is TGTGCCAGCAGCTTCAGACAGGGCTCCTACGAGCAGTACTTC. V and J are TRBV11-2 and TRBJ2-7; 7 bases line up with TRBD1. V was clipped by 3 bases and J by 0 bases; unmatched bases: 2. From germline, CDR1 is SGHAT and CDR2 FQNNGV. The length of the CDR3 is 14 residues.